Each of the 25 T cell receptor beta chains below was sequenced from the same sample in a study of metastatic and nonmetastatic thyroid tumors (dated by TCRdb to about 2020). No patient had received any treatment before thyroid surgery. The library was made by PCR. The data were produced on an Illumina HiSeq 4000. TCRdb ran its own pipeline on the public reads, namely fastp trimming at Q25 and MiXCR clone calling, and kept in-frame beta chains. Counted in this sample were tens of thousands of clones; roughly 12% of them appeared once. The ten most abundant clones make up more than 13% of the sample. Material: blood. These receptors originate from a female donor with papillary thyroid cancer or a benign thyroid nodule (not recorded which). Some clones in this sample may be carry-over from other donors' samples.

Note on this clone: At one boundary the junction diverges from the germline segment, which might be a read error. V gene TRBV7-7 combines with J gene TRBJ2-7; 7 nucleotides agree with TRBD2. CDR3 length equals 17 residues. Germline assignment: CDR1 SSHAT and CDR2 FNYEAQ (reference sequence). DNA of the CDR3: TGTGCTAGCAGCCCCTTTCCCCGGGACTATGTCGCCTACGAGCAGTACTTC. Residues: CASSPFPRDYVAYEQYF.

This clone showed up many times. The genes are TRBV4-2 and TRBJ1-1, with D hard to call. With 0 bases removed from V and 0 bases from J, the gap between germline ends came to 14 bases. The V gene's germline CDR1 is LGHNA and CDR2 YNFKEQ. CDR3 size: 17 residues. The CDR3 loop reads CASSQDSAAYMNTEAFF. The DNA of the CDR3 is TGTGCCAGCAGCCAAGATTCGGCGGCCTATATGAACACTGAAGCTTTCTTT.

This clone was seen a single time. The V call is TRBV7-2, the J call TRBJ2-7; 9 bases map to TRBD2. The CDR3 runs 16 residues. Germline lookup yields CDR1 SGHTA and CDR2 FQGNSA. Losses at the gene ends were 2 bases for V and 2 bases for J; bases not matched to a gene: 7. This CDR3 is CASSLTASGETYEQYF. CDR3 in DNA: TGTGCCAGCAGCTTAACCGCTAGCGGGGAAACCTACGAGCAGTACTTC.

This clone was seen many times. This chain connects TRBV18 to TRBJ1-3, with 7 bases identical to TRBD1. The CDR3 length is 15 residues. Germline lookup yields CDR1 KGHSH and CDR2 LQKENI. J lost 2 bases, V lost 6 bases, and 7 bases had no gene match. For the CDR3, the DNA is TGTGCCAGCTCCCCCGGACAGGCAGCTGGAAACACCATATATTTT. Its protein product is CASSPGQAAGNTIYF.

The sample holds many counts of this clone. V and J are TRBV3-1 and TRBJ2-5; D may match TRBD1 or TRBD2 (6 bases each). Germline V lookup: CDR1 LGHDT, CDR2 YNNKEL (reference sequence). This CDR3 region has 17 residues. V was cut by 4 bases and J by 0 bases, with 18 bases left in between. CDR3 bases: TGTGCCAGCAGCCCCCGGGGGCAGGTGTTGTACCAAGAGACCCAGTACTTC. Residues: CASSPRGQVLYQETQYF.

This clone was counted a few times. This rearrangement joins TRBV28 to TRBJ2-5; D possibly corresponds to TRBD2 (6 bases). The germline V gene has CDR1 MDHEN and CDR2 SYDVKM. This CDR3 contains 14 residues. Trimming pared 1 base from V and 7 bases from J, leaving 13 bases between. CDR3 sequence (DNA): TGTGCCAGCAGTTTATTCTCTCTCGGGGGGACCCAGTACTTC. It translates to CASSLFSLGGTQYF.

CDR3 protein: CVSMDRQETQYF. As DNA, the CDR3 is TGTGTCAGTATGGACAGACAAGAGACCCAGTACTTC. This sequence joins TRBV6-4 and TRBJ2-5, with D possibly matching TRBD1 (6 bases). The CDR3 contains 12 residues. Germline assignment: CDR1 MRHNA and CDR2 SNTAGT.

This clone was seen repeatedly, ten times or more. The chain carries TRBV3-1 and TRBJ2-2; 11 nucleotides line up with TRBD2. Germline V lookup: CDR1 LGHDT, CDR2 YNNKEL (reference sequence). Losses at the gene ends were 4 bases for V and 7 bases for J; bases not matched to a gene: 14. This CDR3 has 18 residues. The CDR3 region is CASSLGTSGPGVRGELFF. The CDR3 nucleotides read TGTGCCAGCAGCCTAGGGACTAGCGGCCCCGGGGTCCGCGGGGAGCTGTTTTTT.

In its sample, this clone was seen many times. The V and J genes are TRBV19 and TRBJ2-7; D possibly corresponds to TRBD1 (5 bases). Trimming shortened V by 3 bases and J by 2 bases, and 29 bases separated the two germline ends. Germline values: CDR1 LNHDA, CDR2 SQIVND (reference sequence). CDR3 length: 20 residues. The CDR3 region has the DNA TGTGCCAGTAGTATCAAAACGTTCGGTTCAGGGCAGGGCCCGCCCTACGAGCAGTACTTC. Amino acid sequence: CASSIKTFGSGQGPPYEQYF.

This clone was picked up many times. The rearrangement links TRBV13 to TRBJ1-2; D is uncertain. The length of the CDR3 is 16 residues. Trimming cost V 1 base and J 0 bases, with 12 bases left between them. CDR1 is PRHDT, CDR2 FYEKMQ, per germline (reference sequence). CDR3: CASSLDPQGPNYGYTF. The CDR3 DNA reads as TGTGCCAGCAGCTTAGATCCACAAGGACCTAACTATGGCTACACCTTC. Using reference TRBV13 and TRBJ1-2 for the parts outside the CDR3, the full variable domain is AAGVIQSPRHLIKEKRETATLKCYPIPRHDTVYWYQQGPGQDPQFLISFYEKMQSDKGSIPDRFSAQQFSDYHSELNMSSLELGDSALYFCASSLDPQGPNYGYTFGSGTRLTVV.

The chain joins TRBV9 to TRBJ2-4; D is undetermined. Trimming left V 0 bases short and J 10 bases short, with 17 bases between. This CDR3 spans 15 amino acids. The V gene's germline CDR1 is SGDLS and CDR2 YYNGEE. For the CDR3, the DNA is TGTGCCAGCAGCGTAGATGAGGCCCCGAGAAGGATTCAGTACTTC. Protein sequence: CASSVDEAPRRIQYF.

The table lists this clone with many counts. CDR3 nucleotides: TGCAGTGCTAGAGATAGCAGGGACTACGAGCAGTACTTC. Translation gives CSARDSRDYEQYF. The V and J genes are TRBV20-1 and TRBJ2-7; a possible D gene is TRBD1 (5 bases). V gave up 0 bases and J gave up 3 bases, with 9 bases separating them. Germline V lookup: CDR1 DFQATT, CDR2 SNEGSKA (reference sequence). The CDR3 covers 13 residues.

The chain is built from TRBV14 and TRBJ1-2, with 12 positions matching TRBD1. V lost 0 bases, J lost 8 bases, and 7 bases stayed unmatched. There are 16 residues in the CDR3. In germline, CDR1 is SGHDN, CDR2 FVKESK. DNA of the CDR3: TGTGCCAGCAGCCAAGAGGGACAGGGGGCCCCCGGCGGCTACACCTTC. It is translated as CASSQEGQGAPGGYTF. Full variable domain (rest looked up from reference TRBV14 and TRBJ1-2): EAGVTQFPSHSVIEKGQTVTLRCDPISGHDNLYWYRRVMGKEIKFLLHFVKESKQDESGMPNNRFLAERTGGTYSTLKVQPAELEDSGVYFCASSQEGQGAPGGYTFGSGTRLTVV.

This clone has at least ten counts. This chain joins TRBV29-1 and TRBJ1-2; 7 bases match TRBD1. V gave up 6 bases and J gave up 5 bases; unmatched junction bases: 9. The length of the CDR3 is 13 residues. Germline V gene data show CDR1 as SQVTM and CDR2 as ANQGSEA. The chain's CDR3 is CSVSTGTEYGYTF. CDR3 nucleotide sequence: TGCAGCGTGAGTACCGGGACAGAGTATGGCTACACCTTC.

V gene TRBV5-1 combines with J gene TRBJ2-3; D is perhaps TRBD2 (5 bases). V was shortened by 2 bases and J by 2 bases, with 12 bases between the two germline ends. The CDR3 consists of 15 residues. Germline CDR1 is SGHRS and CDR2 is YFSETQ. CDR3 amino acids: CASSLLSSSTDTQYF. The CDR3 coding sequence is TGCGCCAGCAGCTTACTGTCTAGCTCCACAGATACGCAGTATTTT. Full variable domain (rest looked up from reference TRBV5-1 and TRBJ2-3): KAGVTQTPRYLIKTRGQQVTLSCSPISGHRSVSWYQQTPGQGLQFLFEYFSETQRNKGNFPGRFSGRQFSNSRSEMNVSTLELGDSALYLCASSLLSSSTDTQYFGPGTRLTVL.

This clone appeared a few times. This CDR3 reads CASSSGSGPTPYEQYF. In DNA form, the CDR3 reads TGTGCCAGCAGTTCCGGGTCGGGACCGACGCCTTACGAGCAGTACTTC. The chain carries TRBV27 and TRBJ2-7, with D tentatively TRBD1 or TRBD2 (5 bases each). This CDR3 region has 16 residues. CDR1 is MNHEY and CDR2 is SMNVEV in the germline V gene (reference sequence). V lost 4 bases, J lost 4 bases, and 20 bases lay in between.

In this sample, this clone turned up once. V gene TRBV9 combines with J gene TRBJ2-3; the D is unclear. V was pared by 3 bases and J by 0 bases, with 8 bases between. The CDR3 sequence is 14 residues long. From germline, CDR1 is SGDLS and CDR2 YYNGEE. The CDR3 DNA follows: TGTGCCAGCAGCGCGGTATCTAGCACAGATACGCAGTATTTT. It yields the protein CASSAVSSTDTQYF.

This clone ranks as medium-sized. V usage is TRBV19 and J usage is TRBJ2-5; possibly TRBD1 for D (6 bases). V gave up 6 bases and J gave up 4 bases, with 12 bases separating them. This CDR3 is 13 amino acids long. CDR1 and CDR2 from the germline V gene are LNHDA and SQIVND (reference sequence). CDR3: CASSPRGRETQYF. CDR3 nucleotides: TGTGCCAGTAGCCCCAGGGGCCGAGAGACCCAGTACTTC.

The table lists this clone with many counts. A read error may explain this, as a much larger clone is one base away. The rearrangement links TRBV6-1 to TRBJ2-2, with TRBD2 as a possible D gene (7 bases). The CDR3 extends over 15 amino acids. Germline CDR1 reads MNHNS; CDR2 reads SASEGT. This CDR3 reads CASGEGGGFTGELFF. DNA of the CDR3: TGTGCCAGCGGTGAAGGGGGGGGGTTCACCGGGGAGCTGTTTTTT.

This clone came up many times. As DNA, the CDR3 is TGCGCCAGCAGGGGACTAGCGGGACCCTACGAGCAGTACTTC. Amino acid sequence: CASRGLAGPYEQYF. The rearrangement uses TRBV10-2 and TRBJ2-7; 13 nucleotides line up with TRBD2. J gave up 2 bases and V 6 bases, and 1 base lay outside the gene matches. This CDR3 has 14 amino acids. Germline V CDR1 and CDR2: WSHSY, SAAADI.

This clone was counted at least ten times. V usage is TRBV7-2 and J usage is TRBJ2-7, with D possibly TRBD2 on 5 matching bases. The CDR3 covers 12 residues. CDR1 SGHTA and CDR2 FQGNSA come from the germline V gene. Trimming took 5 bases from V and 4 from J, leaving 9 bases between them. CDR3 in amino acids: CASSMDLYEQYF. As DNA, the CDR3 is TGTGCCAGCAGCATGGACTTGTACGAGCAGTACTTC.

This clone was detected many times. The J gene is TRBJ2-7, the V gene TRBV10-2; D possibly corresponds to TRBD2 (5 bases). Germline V gives CDR1 WSHSY, CDR2 SAAADI. Trimming shortened V by 3 bases and J by 4 bases, and 7 bases separated the two germline ends. This CDR3 has 12 residues. The CDR3: CASSDPGYEQYF. CDR3 nucleotides: TGCGCCAGCAGTGATCCGGGGTACGAGCAGTACTTC.

This clone was counted between two and nine times. The chain couples TRBV5-1 to TRBJ2-2; D is possibly TRBD1 or TRBD2 (5 bases each). Germline V gene sequence: CDR1 SGHRS, CDR2 YFSETQ. Trimming cost V 1 base and J 4 bases, with 14 bases left between them. This CDR3 is built from 16 residues. This CDR3 reads CASSLRGEVGTGELFF. CDR3 DNA sequence: TGCGCCAGCAGCTTGCGAGGGGAAGTGGGCACCGGGGAGCTGTTTTTT.

Ten or more counts support this clone. The CDR3 coding sequence is TGTGCCAGCAACCTGTGGGGCACTAGCGGGAGGACTAGCACAGATACGCAGTATTTT. Its protein product is CASNLWGTSGRTSTDTQYF. The chain links TRBV5-2 to TRBJ2-3; the table's D call, TRBD2, was not checked against the DNA. TRBV5-2 is a pseudogene locus. The CDR3 covers 19 residues.

This clone was counted at least ten times. The chain carries TRBV11-1 and TRBJ2-1; no firm D call. CDR3 length: 18 residues. The germline V and J ends were trimmed by 5 bases and 8 bases, with 28 bases remaining between them. Germline assignment: CDR1 SGHAT and CDR2 FQDESV (reference sequence). CDR3 sequence: CASSPRWGSGEGEDEQFF. CDR3 DNA: TGTGCCAGCAGCCCCCGATGGGGTAGTGGGGAAGGCGAGGATGAGCAGTTCTTC.